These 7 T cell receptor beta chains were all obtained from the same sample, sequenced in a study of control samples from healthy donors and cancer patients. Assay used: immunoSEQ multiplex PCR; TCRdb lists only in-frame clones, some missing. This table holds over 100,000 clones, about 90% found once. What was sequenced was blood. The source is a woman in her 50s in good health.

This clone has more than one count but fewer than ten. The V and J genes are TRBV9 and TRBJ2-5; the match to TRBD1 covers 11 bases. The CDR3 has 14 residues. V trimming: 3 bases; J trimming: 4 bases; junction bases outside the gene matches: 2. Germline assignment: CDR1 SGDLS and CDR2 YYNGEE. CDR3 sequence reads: CASSADRGLETQYF. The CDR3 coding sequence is TGTGCCAGCAGCGCGGACAGGGGGCTAGAGACCCAGTACTTC.

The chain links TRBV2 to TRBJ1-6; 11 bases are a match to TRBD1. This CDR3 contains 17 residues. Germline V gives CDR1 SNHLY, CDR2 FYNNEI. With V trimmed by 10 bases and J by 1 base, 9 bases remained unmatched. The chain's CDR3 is CATVRDRGVSYNSPLHF. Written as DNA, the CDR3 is TGTGCCACCGTTAGGGACAGGGGGGTATCCTATAATTCACCCCTCCACTTT. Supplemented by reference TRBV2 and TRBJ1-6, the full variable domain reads EPEVTQTPSHQVTQMGQEVILRCVPISNHLYFYWYRQILGQKVEFLVSFYNNEISEKSEIFDDQFSVERPDGSNFTLKIRSTKLEDSAMYFCATVRDRGVSYNSPLHFGNGTRLTVT.

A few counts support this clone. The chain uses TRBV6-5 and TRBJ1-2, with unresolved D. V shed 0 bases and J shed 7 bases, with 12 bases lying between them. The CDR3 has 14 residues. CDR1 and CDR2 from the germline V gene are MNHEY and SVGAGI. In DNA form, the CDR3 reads TGTGCCAGCAGTTACTCGGTCGGGTCGGGTGGCTACACCTTC. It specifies CASSYSVGSGGYTF.

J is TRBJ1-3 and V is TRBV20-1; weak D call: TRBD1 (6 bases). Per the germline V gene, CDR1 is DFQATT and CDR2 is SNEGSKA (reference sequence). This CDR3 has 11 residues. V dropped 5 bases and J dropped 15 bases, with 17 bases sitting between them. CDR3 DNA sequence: TGCAGTGCTGCCTGGTTACAGGGTCAATATTTT. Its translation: CSAAWLQGQYF.

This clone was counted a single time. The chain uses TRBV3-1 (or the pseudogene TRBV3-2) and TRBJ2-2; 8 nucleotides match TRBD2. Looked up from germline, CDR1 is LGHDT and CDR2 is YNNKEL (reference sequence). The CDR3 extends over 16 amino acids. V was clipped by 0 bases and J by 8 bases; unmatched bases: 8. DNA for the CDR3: TGTGCCAGCAGCCAAGATCAAAGCGGGAGAAGTGGGGAGCTGTTTTTT. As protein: CASSQDQSGRSGELFF.

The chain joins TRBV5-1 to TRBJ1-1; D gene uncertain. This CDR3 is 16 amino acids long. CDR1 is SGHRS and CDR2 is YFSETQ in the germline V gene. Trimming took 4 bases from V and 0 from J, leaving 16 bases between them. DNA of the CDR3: TGCGCCAGCAGCACCGGAGGTGCATACATGAACACTGAAGCTTTCTTT. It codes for CASSTGGAYMNTEAFF.

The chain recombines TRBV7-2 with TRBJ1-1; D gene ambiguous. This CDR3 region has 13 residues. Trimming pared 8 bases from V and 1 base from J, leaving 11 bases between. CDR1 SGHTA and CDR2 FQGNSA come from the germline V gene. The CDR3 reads CASVRLRNTEAFF. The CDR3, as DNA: TGTGCCAGCGTTCGTTTAAGGAACACTGAAGCTTTCTTT.